This T cell receptor beta chain was identified in a study of human T cells and chemical hapten exposure. Looking at the study overall: Upper inner arm skin measuring roughly 2 cm by roughly 2 cm received 2% DPC for sensitization. Cases of alopecia areata, totalis or universalis occurred in a predominantly female patient group. General observations from the study: A positive correlation with patch test score was found for PT1 expanded TCR counts. While controls formed fewer of them, expanded TCRs formed significantly more large CDR3 similarity clusters.

From the RACE reads, TCRdb called clonotypes with MiXCR, one entry per CDR3 protein. The table records approximately 260,000 distinct CDR3 sequences, roughly 7.7% of them present only once. The CDR3 runs 18 residues. Germline V lookup: CDR1 LGHNA, CDR2 YSLEER. J was trimmed by 0 bases and V by 4 bases; bases with no gene match: 9. Noted time point: pre-sensitization, week 0. The treatment denotes: therapeutic diphenylcyclopropenone sensitization with weekly scalp DPC. This clonotype was seen a handful of times. Its antigen is not known. The TCR comes from a man between 18 and 35 years old with alopecia areata. Some clones in this sample may be carry-over from other donors' samples. This chain links TRBV4-3 with TRBJ2-6; 7 nucleotides agree with TRBD2. The input for sequencing was whole blood, taken in connection with sensitization to the hapten diphenylcyclopropenone (DPC). CDR3 in DNA: TGCGCCAGCAGCCCCCGGGGGAGCGGGGACTCTGGGGCCAACGTCCTGACTTTC. Amino acid sequence: CASSPRGSGDSGANVLTF.